This is a list of T cell receptor beta chains from one sample in a study of cytomegalovirus exposure and HLA in healthy donors. The data were produced by immunoSEQ multiplex PCR, yet TCRdb's version contains in-frame clones alone and is incomplete. Altogether about 37,000 clones are present, over 70% being singletons, with the ten largest covering roughly 6%. Specimen: PBMCs. The receptors come from a man under 40 in good health and CMV-seronegative. The CDR3 runs from the conserved cysteine through the conserved F or W. A D gene is named only where the DNA matches it firmly. Clone size is not always given. Where it is, it says once, few, many or a class for expanded clones.

TRBJ2-7,-,TRBD1,TRBV11-2,CASSWRDRDEQYF,TGTGCCAGCAGCTGGCGGGACAGGGACGAGCAGTACTTC
TRBJ1-2,-,-,TRBV7-9,CASSLEGTGYGYTF,TGTGCCAGCAGTCTAGAAGGAACAGGGTACGGCTACACCTTC
TRBJ2-3,-,-,TRBV30,CAWSVLSGYTDTQYF,TGTGCCTGGAGTGTACTGTCGGGGTACACAGATACGCAGTATTTT
TRBJ2-3,-,TRBD2,TRBV10-2,CASSFTSGGTDTQYF,TGCGCCAGCAGTTTTACTAGCGGGGGCACAGATACGCAGTATTTT
TRBJ1-4,-,-,TRBV6-1,CASSEVGREVGWEKLFF,TGTGCCAGCAGTGAAGTAGGAAGGGAGGTAGGCTGGGAAAAACTGTTTTTT
TRBJ2-7,-,TRBD2,TRBV5-1,CASSLGSGGDHEQYF,TGCGCCAGCAGCTTGGGTAGCGGGGGGGATCACGAGCAGTACTTC
TRBJ1-4,few,TRBD1,TRBV7-9,CASSVYRGAEKLFF,TGTGCCAGCAGCGTTTACAGGGGGGCTGAAAAACTGTTTTTT
TRBJ1-2,-,TRBD1,TRBV5-1,CASSRDAVGTGGGYTF,TGCGCCAGCAGCCGAGACGCGGTTGGGACAGGGGGAGGCTACACCTTC
TRBJ2-3,-,-,TRBV9,CASSVLAGKTDTQYF,TGTGCCAGCAGCGTGTTGGCGGGGAAGACAGATACGCAGTATTTT
TRBJ2-5,-,-,TRBV30,CAWSVGGTETQYF,TGTGCCTGGAGTGTTGGGGGGACAGAGACCCAGTACTTC
TRBJ2-7,-,TRBD1,TRBV10-3,CAIRTGTFSYEQYF,TGTGCCATCCGGACAGGTACTTTTTCCTACGAGCAGTACTTC
TRBJ2-2,-,TRBD2,TRBV5-1,CASSFGRGAVLVSTGELFF,TGCGCCAGCAGCTTTGGGCGGGGGGCCGTCCTAGTCAGCACCGGGGAGCTGTTTTTT
TRBJ1-1,once,TRBD1,TRBV15,CATSIGQGALGTEAFF,TGTGCCACCAGCATTGGTCAGGGGGCATTGGGCACTGAAGCTTTCTTT
TRBJ2-3,-,-,TRBV27,CASSFRGTDTQYF,TGTGCCAGCAGTTTCCGGGGCACAGATACGCAGTATTTT
TRBJ1-2,-,TRBD1,TRBV28,CASNGRGGAYGYTF,TGTGCCAGCAATGGGAGAGGGGGCGCTTATGGCTACACCTTC
TRBJ2-6,few,TRBD1,TRBV5-5,CASSPGQGVLGANVLTF,TGTGCCAGCAGCCCGGGACAGGGCGTGTTGGGGGCCAACGTCCTGACTTTC
TRBJ2-5,-,TRBD2,TRBV2,CASSRGLAGDETQYF,TGTGCCAGCAGTCGGGGACTAGCGGGAGATGAGACCCAGTACTTC
TRBJ1-3,-,-,TRBV6-1,CASTMTVSSGNTIYF,TGTGCCAGCACTATGACAGTGAGCTCTGGAAACACCATATATTTT
TRBJ2-1,-,TRBD2,TRBV5-4,CASSFSAGGPSEQFF,TGTGCCAGCAGCTTCTCAGCGGGGGGGCCGAGTGAGCAGTTCTTC
TRBJ2-5,-,TRBD2,TRBV4-1,CASSQEGTSGGASGTQYF,TGCGCCAGCAGCCAAGAAGGGACTAGCGGGGGGGCTTCAGGGACCCAGTACTTC
TRBJ2-7,-,TRBD1,TRBV6-6,CASNPGQGYEQYF,TGTGCCAGCAACCCGGGACAGGGGTACGAGCAGTACTTC
TRBJ2-1,-,-,TRBV5-4,CASSLGQAEEFF,TGTGCCAGCAGCTTGGGACAGGCCGAGGAGTTCTTC
TRBJ2-5,few,-,TRBV5-1,CASSLGRKVQETQYF,TGCGCCAGCAGCTTGGGCAGGAAGGTCCAGGAGACCCAGTACTTC
TRBJ1-2,few,-,TRBV29-1,CSVPGANYGYTF,TGCAGCGTTCCGGGAGCTAACTATGGCTACACCTTC
TRBJ1-1,once,-,TRBV30,CAWRGGGSTEAFF,TGTGCCTGGCGTGGGGGGGGGAGCACTGAAGCTTTCTTT
TRBJ2-7,-,TRBD1,TRBV19,CASSIGGTVSYEQYF,TGTGCCAGTAGTATAGGGGGGACAGTTTCCTACGAGCAGTACTTC
TRBJ2-5,-,TRBD1,TRBV19,CASSSQQGAEETQYF,TGTGCCAGTAGCTCGCAACAGGGGGCCGAAGAGACCCAGTACTTC
TRBJ1-5,once,-,TRBV7-9,CASSPDSHNQGNQPQHF,TGTGCCAGCAGCCCGGACAGTCATAACCAGGGGAATCAGCCCCAGCATTTT
TRBJ1-5,few,-,TRBV6-1,CASTVSGSNQPQHF,TGTGCCAGCACGGTTTCAGGGAGCAATCAGCCCCAGCATTTT
TRBJ1-1,few,TRBD1,TRBV28,CASSSQGQGAEAFF,TGTGCCAGCAGTTCACAGGGGCAGGGGGCTGAAGCTTTCTTT
TRBJ2-5,-,TRBD2,TRBV7-3,CASSSSGGGETQYF,TGTGCCAGCAGCTCTAGCGGGGGGGGAGAGACCCAGTACTTC
TRBJ1-5,-,TRBD1,TRBV19,CASSIRQGGRSNQPQHF,TGTGCCAGTAGTATCAGACAGGGCGGACGGAGCAATCAGCCCCAGCATTTT
TRBJ2-7,-,-,TRBV6-6,CASQSPGDYEQYF,TGTGCCAGCCAATCACCGGGAGACTACGAGCAGTACTTC
TRBJ1-4,few,-,TRBV5-1,CASSVPGQGVEKLFF,TGCGCCAGCAGCGTTCCGGGACAAGGGGTAGAAAAACTGTTTTTT
TRBJ2-1,-,-,TRBV19,CASKRSSYNEQFF,TGTGCCAGTAAAAGGAGCTCCTACAATGAGCAGTTCTTC
TRBJ2-5,-,TRBD2,TRBV5-4,CASSPSSGGKRTQYF,TGTGCCAGCAGCCCATCTAGCGGGGGGAAGAGGACCCAGTACTTC
TRBJ1-5,-,TRBD1,TRBV7-8,CASSSKTGVGNQPQHF,TGTGCCAGCAGCTCGAAGACAGGGGTCGGCAATCAGCCCCAGCATTTT
TRBJ1-5,few,-,TRBV19,CASSPSRDSNQPQHF,TGTGCCAGTAGTCCCAGCAGGGATAGCAATCAGCCCCAGCATTTT
TRBJ2-3,-,TRBD2,TRBV11-2,CASSTPGGLSTDTQYF,TGTGCCAGCAGCACGCCGGGAGGCCTGAGCACAGATACGCAGTATTTT
TRBJ2-1,-,TRBD2,TRBV19,CASSETGGSYNEQFF,TGTGCCAGTAGTGAGACGGGGGGCTCCTACAATGAGCAGTTCTTC
TRBJ1-2,-,TRBD1,TRBV19,CGSNRGLGYGYTF,TGTGGATCAAACAGGGGATTGGGCTATGGCTACACCTTC
TRBJ1-5,-,-,TRBV7-8,CASSLDEGTYQPQHF,TGTGCCAGCAGCTTAGATGAGGGAACGTATCAGCCCCAGCATTTT
TRBJ1-1,-,TRBD1,TRBV5-1,CASSRTGLDTEAFF,TGCGCCAGCAGTCGGACAGGGTTGGACACTGAAGCTTTCTTT
TRBJ2-7,-,TRBD2,TRBV19,CASSLAGSAYEQYF,TGTGCCAGTAGTCTAGCGGGGTCCGCCTACGAGCAGTACTTC
TRBJ1-2,-,TRBD1,TRBV29-1,CSVDRDRGWGDGYPF,TGCAGCGTAGACCGGGACAGGGGTTGGGGGGATGGCTACCCCTTC
TRBJ1-6,-,-,TRBV5-1,CASSPGITNSPLHF,TGCGCCAGCAGCCCCGGGATTACCAATTCACCCCTCCACTTT
TRBJ2-1,few,TRBD2,TRBV7-9,CASSALLAGVRNEQFF,TGTGCCAGCAGCGCTCTCCTAGCGGGAGTTAGGAATGAGCAGTTCTTC